Only one count was recorded for the clone carrying this T cell receptor (beta chain). Clones were sequenced by immunoSEQ multiplex PCR, and TCRdb holds only the in-frame ones, with some missing. Of about 56,000 clones in the sample, 92% are singletons; the top ten hold about 0.36%. The record originates from a study of CD4 T cells in relation to SARS-CoV-2 and coronaviruses. Germline loops: CDR1 SGHRS, CDR2 YFSETQ. This CDR3 region has 16 residues. Trimming shortened V by 5 bases and J by 7 bases, and 24 bases separated the two germline ends. Sequenced sample: naive CD4+ T cells from PBMCs. The subset is: naive CD4+ T cells isolated by negative enrichment. This chain links TRBV5-1 with TRBJ1-1; possibly TRBD1 for D (6 bases). The receptor was derived from an adult with COVID-19. The CDR3 DNA sequence: TGCGCCAGCAGTTGGAGGGGTTGGGGGCAAAGGGGTGAAGCTTTCTTT. It encodes CASSWRGWGQRGEAFF. The variable domain in full, completed from reference TRBV5-1 and TRBJ1-1, reads KAGVTQTPRYLIKTRGQQVTLSCSPISGHRSVSWYQQTPGQGLQFLFEYFSETQRNKGNFPGRFSGRQFSNSRSEMNVSTLELGDSALYLCASSWRGWGQRGEAFFGQGTRLTVV.